What follows are 8 T cell receptor beta chains derived from one specimen sequenced in a study of T cells in Graves' hyperthyroidism and ophthalmopathy. Regions amplified from RNA transcripts were the TCR beta CDR3 regions. Primed by the HTBI set, a first-round RT-PCR was run on the TCR CDR3. TCRdb used MiXCR to reprocess the multiplex PCR reads, holding one entry per CDR3 protein. The sample holds about 210,000 distinct CDR3 sequences, 17% seen once. The sequencing sample was made of blood. Every receptor here comes from a man aged 50 or older with Graves' hyperthyroidism.

The chain recombines TRBV20-1 with TRBJ2-7; the match to TRBD2 covers 13 bases. The CDR3 runs 13 residues. J lost 5 bases, V lost 6 bases, and 4 bases had no gene match. Germline values: CDR1 DFQATT, CDR2 SNEGSKA (reference sequence). DNA of the CDR3: TGCAGTGCCACTAGCGGGAGGGCCCACGAGCAGTACTTC. It encodes CSATSGRAHEQYF.

This clonotype was observed many times. The chain is built from TRBV4-1 and TRBJ2-7; TRBD1 agrees at 7 bases. The germline V gene has CDR1 MGHRA and CDR2 YSYEKL. There are 15 residues in the CDR3. The V and J ends lost 1 base and 4 bases, in that order; junction bases with no gene match: 7. The CDR3 is CASSQAVTGIYEQYF. The CDR3 DNA reads TGCGCCAGCAGCCAAGCCGTGACAGGGATTTACGAGCAGTACTTC.

This clonotype was found many times. The V and J genes are TRBV11-2 and TRBJ1-2; unclear D gene. The CDR3 totals 13 residues. Germline V CDR1 and CDR2: SGHAT, FQNNGV. The ends were cut back, 2 bases at V and 4 bases at J, with 8 bases in the middle. The CDR3 nucleotides are TGTGCCAGCAGCTTAACACCCTCCTATGGCTACACCTTC. Its translation is CASSLTPSYGYTF.

This clonotype occurred many times. This chain joins TRBV20-1 and TRBJ2-7, with D possibly called TRBD1 or TRBD2 (6 bases each). Germline V gene sequence: CDR1 DFQATT, CDR2 SNEGSKA (reference sequence). V lost 3 bases and J lost 6, with 21 bases in between. The CDR3 is 15 amino acids. The CDR3 region has the DNA TGCAGTGCTAGCTTTAGGGGGACTCTTTCCCCCGAGCAGTACTTC. As protein: CSASFRGTLSPEQYF.

This clonotype was seen at least ten times. The chain recombines TRBV27 with TRBJ2-3; TRBD2 agrees at 12 bases. The CDR3 covers 19 residues. Germline V CDR1 and CDR2: MNHEY, SMNVEV (reference sequence). The junction had 11 bases not matched to a gene; V was cut back by 2 bases and J by 2 bases. The CDR3 nucleotides read TGTGCCAGCAGTTTAAGGGCTAGCGGGAGGGCGACGACCACAGATACGCAGTATTTT. This translates into CASSLRASGRATTTDTQYF.

V is TRBV7-2 and J is TRBJ1-4; a weak D match, TRBD1 (6 bases). Germline assignment: CDR1 SGHTA and CDR2 FQGNSA. The CDR3 contains 15 residues. V lost 5 bases, J lost 8 bases, and 18 bases lay in between. For the CDR3, the DNA is TGTGCCAGCAGCCCGACCCGACAGGCAGTCGAAAAACTGTTTTTT. Protein product: CASSPTRQAVEKLFF.

This clonotype was recorded at least ten times. The rearrangement uses TRBV12-3 or TRBV12-4 and TRBJ1-1; D call uncertain. V gave up 4 bases and J gave up 1 base, with 10 bases separating them. This CDR3 has 14 amino acids. DNA of the CDR3: TGTGCCAGCAGTTCCACAGCCTCGAACACTGAAGCTTTCTTT. Translated, it gives CASSSTASNTEAFF.

The chain has TRBV5-1 and TRBJ2-5; 9 nucleotides match TRBD1. CDR3 size: 14 residues. The V gene end was trimmed by 4 bases and the J gene end by 1 base; junction bases not matched to a gene: 2. Germline V lookup: CDR1 SGHRS, CDR2 YFSETQ. CDR3 residues: CASSRDRVQETQYF. CDR3 bases: TGCGCCAGCAGCAGGGACAGGGTCCAAGAGACCCAGTACTTC.